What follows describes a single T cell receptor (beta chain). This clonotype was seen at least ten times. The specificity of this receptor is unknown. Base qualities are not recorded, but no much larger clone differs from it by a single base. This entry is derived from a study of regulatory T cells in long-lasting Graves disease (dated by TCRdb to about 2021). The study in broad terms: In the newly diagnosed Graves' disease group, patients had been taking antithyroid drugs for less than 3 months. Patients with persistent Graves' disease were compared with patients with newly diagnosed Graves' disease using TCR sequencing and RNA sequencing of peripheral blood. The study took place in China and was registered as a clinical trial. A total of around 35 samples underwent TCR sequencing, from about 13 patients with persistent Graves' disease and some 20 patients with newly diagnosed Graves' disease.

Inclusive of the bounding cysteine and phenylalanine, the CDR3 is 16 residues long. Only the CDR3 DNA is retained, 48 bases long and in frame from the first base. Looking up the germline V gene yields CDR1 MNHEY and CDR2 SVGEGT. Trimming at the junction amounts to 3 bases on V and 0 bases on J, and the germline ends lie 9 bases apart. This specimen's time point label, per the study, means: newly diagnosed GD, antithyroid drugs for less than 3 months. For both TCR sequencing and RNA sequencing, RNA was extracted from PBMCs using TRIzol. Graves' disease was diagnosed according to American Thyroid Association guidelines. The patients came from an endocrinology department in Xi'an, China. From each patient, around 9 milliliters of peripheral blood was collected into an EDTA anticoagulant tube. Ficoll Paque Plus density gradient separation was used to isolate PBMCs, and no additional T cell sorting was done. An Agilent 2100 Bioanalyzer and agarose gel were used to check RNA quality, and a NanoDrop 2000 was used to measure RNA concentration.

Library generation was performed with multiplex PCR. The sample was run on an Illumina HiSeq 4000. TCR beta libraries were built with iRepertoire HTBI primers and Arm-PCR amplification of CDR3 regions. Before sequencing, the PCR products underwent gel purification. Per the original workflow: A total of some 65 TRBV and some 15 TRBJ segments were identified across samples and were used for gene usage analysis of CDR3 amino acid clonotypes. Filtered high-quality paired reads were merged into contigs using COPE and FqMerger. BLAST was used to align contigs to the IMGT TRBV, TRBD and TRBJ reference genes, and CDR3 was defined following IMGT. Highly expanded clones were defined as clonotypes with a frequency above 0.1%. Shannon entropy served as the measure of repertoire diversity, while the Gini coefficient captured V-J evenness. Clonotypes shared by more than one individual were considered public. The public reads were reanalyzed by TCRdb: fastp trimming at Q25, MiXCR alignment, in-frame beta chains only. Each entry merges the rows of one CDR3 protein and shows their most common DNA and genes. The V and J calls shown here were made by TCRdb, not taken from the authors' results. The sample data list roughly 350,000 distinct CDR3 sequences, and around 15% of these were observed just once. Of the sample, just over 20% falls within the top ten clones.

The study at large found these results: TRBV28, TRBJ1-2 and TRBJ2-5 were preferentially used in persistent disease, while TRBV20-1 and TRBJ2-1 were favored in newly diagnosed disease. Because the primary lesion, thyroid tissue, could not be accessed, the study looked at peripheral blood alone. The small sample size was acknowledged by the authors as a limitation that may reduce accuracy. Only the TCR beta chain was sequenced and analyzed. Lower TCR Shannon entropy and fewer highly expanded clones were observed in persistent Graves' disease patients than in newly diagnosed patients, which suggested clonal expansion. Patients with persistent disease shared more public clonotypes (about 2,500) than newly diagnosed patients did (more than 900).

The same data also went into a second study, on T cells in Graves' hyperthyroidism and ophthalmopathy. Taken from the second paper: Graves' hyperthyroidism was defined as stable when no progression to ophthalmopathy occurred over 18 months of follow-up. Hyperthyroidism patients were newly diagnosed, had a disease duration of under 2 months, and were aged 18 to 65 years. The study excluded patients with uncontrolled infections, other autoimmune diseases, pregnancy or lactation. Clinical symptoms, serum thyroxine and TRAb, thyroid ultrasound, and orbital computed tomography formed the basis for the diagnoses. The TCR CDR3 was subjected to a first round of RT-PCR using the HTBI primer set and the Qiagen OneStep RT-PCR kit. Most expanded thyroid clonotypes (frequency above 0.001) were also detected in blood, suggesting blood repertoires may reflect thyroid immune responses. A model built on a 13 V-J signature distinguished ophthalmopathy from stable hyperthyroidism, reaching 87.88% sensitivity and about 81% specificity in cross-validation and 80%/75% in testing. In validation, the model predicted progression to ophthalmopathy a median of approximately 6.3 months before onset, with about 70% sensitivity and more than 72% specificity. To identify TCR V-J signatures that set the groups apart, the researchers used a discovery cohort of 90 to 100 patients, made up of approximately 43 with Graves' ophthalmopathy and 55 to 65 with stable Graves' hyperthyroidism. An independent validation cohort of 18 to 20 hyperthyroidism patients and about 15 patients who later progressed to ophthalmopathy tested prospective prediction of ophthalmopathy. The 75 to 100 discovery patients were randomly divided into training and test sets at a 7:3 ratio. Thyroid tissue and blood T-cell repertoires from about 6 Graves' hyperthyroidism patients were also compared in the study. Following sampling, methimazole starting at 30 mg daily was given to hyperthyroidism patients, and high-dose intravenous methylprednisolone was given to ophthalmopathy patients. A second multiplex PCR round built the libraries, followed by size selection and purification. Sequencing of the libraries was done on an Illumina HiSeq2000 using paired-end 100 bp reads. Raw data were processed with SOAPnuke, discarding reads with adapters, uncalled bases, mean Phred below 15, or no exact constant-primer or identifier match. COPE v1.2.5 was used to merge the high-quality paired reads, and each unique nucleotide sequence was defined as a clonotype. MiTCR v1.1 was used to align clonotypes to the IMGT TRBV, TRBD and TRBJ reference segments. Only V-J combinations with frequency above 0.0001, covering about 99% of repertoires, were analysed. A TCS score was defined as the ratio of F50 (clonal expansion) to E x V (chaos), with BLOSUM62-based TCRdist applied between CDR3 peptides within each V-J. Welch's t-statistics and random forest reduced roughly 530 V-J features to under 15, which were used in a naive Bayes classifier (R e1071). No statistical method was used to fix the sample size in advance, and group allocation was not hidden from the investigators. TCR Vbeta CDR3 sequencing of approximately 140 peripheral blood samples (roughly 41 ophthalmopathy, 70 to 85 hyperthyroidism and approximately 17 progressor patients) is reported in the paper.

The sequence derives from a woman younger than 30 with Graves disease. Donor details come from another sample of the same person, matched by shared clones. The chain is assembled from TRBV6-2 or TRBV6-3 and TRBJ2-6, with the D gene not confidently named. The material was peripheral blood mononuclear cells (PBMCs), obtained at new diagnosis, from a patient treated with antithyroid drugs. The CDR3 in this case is CASSYWRSSGANVLTF. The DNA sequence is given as TGTGCCAGCAGTTATTGGCGTTCCTCTGGGGCCAACGTCCTGACTTTC.